The 13 T cell receptor beta chains below come from one sample, sequenced in a study of blood T cell repertoires in COVID-19. The assay was immunoSEQ multiplex PCR, and TCRdb's table has in-frame clones only and misses some. The sample has a few hundred thousand clones; around 90% are singletons. The specimen sequenced was peripheral blood. These receptors were obtained from a woman aged 30 to 39 with COVID-19, enrolled during active disease.

The chain joins TRBV27 to TRBJ1-6; TRBD1 agrees at 9 bases. V was pared by 4 bases and J by 1 base, with 5 bases of the junction left unmatched. The CDR3 runs to 17 residues. The germline V gene has CDR1 MNHEY and CDR2 SMNVEV (reference sequence). DNA of the CDR3: TGTGCCAGCAGTTCGCCGGGACAGGGTTCCTATAATTCACCCCTCCACTTT. It codes for CASSSPGQGSYNSPLHF.

The gene calls are TRBV3-1 (or the pseudogene TRBV3-2) and TRBJ2-6; 8 bases fit TRBD2. In germline, CDR1 is LGHDT, CDR2 YNNKEL (reference sequence). CDR3 length: 20 amino acids. V trimming: 1 base; J trimming: 0 bases; junction bases outside the gene matches: 11. The CDR3 reads CASSQGLGTRLNSGANVLTF. The CDR3 nucleotides are TGTGCCAGCAGCCAAGGTCTAGGGACTAGACTAAACTCTGGGGCCAACGTCCTGACTTTC.

The chain is built from TRBV11-3 and TRBJ1-2; 7 bases are shared with TRBD1. Germline V gene lookup returns CDR1 SGHNT and CDR2 YENEEA. With V trimmed by 5 bases and J by 7 bases, 4 bases remained unmatched. There are 12 residues in the CDR3. CDR3 loop: CASSARGSGYTF. Here the CDR3 DNA reads TGTGCCAGCAGCGCCAGGGGGTCTGGCTACACCTTC. The full variable domain, rest sourced from reference TRBV11-3 and TRBJ1-2, is EAGVVQSPRYKIIEKKQPVAFWCNPISGHNTLYWYLQNLGQGPELLIRYENEEAVDDSQLPKDRFSAERLKGVDSTLKIQPAELGDSAVYLCASSARGSGYTFGSGTRLTVV.

The chain couples TRBV7-9 to TRBJ2-1; 9 bases line up with TRBD2. This CDR3 is 12 amino acids long. Germline lookup yields CDR1 SEHNR and CDR2 FQNEAQ (reference sequence). With 3 bases clipped from V and 10 bases from J, the junction kept 1 base outside the gene matches. The CDR3 nucleotides read TGTGCCAGCAGCTTGACTAGCGGAGAGCAGTTCTTC. It translates to CASSLTSGEQFF.

The genes are TRBV4-1 and TRBJ2-2, with 12 nucleotides matching TRBD2. The germline V gene encodes CDR1 MGHRA and CDR2 YSYEKL. Trimming took 2 bases from V and 4 from J; bases not matched to a gene: 14. The CDR3 has 20 residues. The CDR3 coding sequence is TGCGCCAGCAGCCAACCGCCGGGACTAGCGGGTCCTATGGGCACCGGGGAGCTGTTTTTT. Translation gives CASSQPPGLAGPMGTGELFF.

V gene TRBV28 combines with J gene TRBJ2-5; TRBD2 matches at 8 bases. The junction had 11 bases not matched to a gene; V was cut back by 3 bases and J by 2 bases. The CDR3 spans 17 residues. The V gene's germline CDR1 is MDHEN and CDR2 SYDVKM. DNA of the CDR3: TGTGCCAGCAGTTTGGATCCCCGGGCTAGCGGGCAAGAGACCCAGTACTTC. It is translated as CASSLDPRASGQETQYF.

This clone was detected many times. The chain uses TRBV2 and TRBJ2-2, with a tentative D call TRBD1 (5 bases). The CDR3 spans 14 residues. The germline V and J ends were trimmed by 7 bases and 7 bases, with 16 bases remaining between them. CDR1 and CDR2 from the germline V gene are SNHLY and FYNNEI. The CDR3 loop is CASTSGAQIGELFF. The DNA for the CDR3 is TGTGCCAGCACTTCTGGGGCGCAAATCGGGGAGCTGTTTTTT.

V usage is TRBV28 and J usage is TRBJ2-7; 7 bases match TRBD1. Germline V gene lookup returns CDR1 MDHEN and CDR2 SYDVKM. The CDR3 contains 16 residues. V lost 5 bases to trimming and J lost 3 bases; unmatched junction nucleotides: 13. This chain's CDR3 is CASSTDRTLGVYEQYF. The CDR3 bases are TGTGCCAGCAGTACGGACAGGACACTAGGGGTCTACGAGCAGTACTTC.

The chain uses TRBV7-9 and TRBJ2-1; possibly TRBD1 for D (5 bases). This CDR3 spans 15 amino acids. V lost 1 base and J 4 bases, leaving 11 bases between the germline ends. Germline-derived CDR1 and CDR2 are SEHNR and FQNEAQ (reference sequence). The CDR3 DNA follows: TGTGCCAGCAGCTTAGATGGGCAGGGATACAATGAGCAGTTCTTC. This gives the protein CASSLDGQGYNEQFF.

The chain couples TRBV24-1 to TRBJ1-2; TRBD1 is a possible D gene (6 bases). CDR3 length equals 13 residues. The V and J ends lost 5 bases and 8 bases respectively, with 14 bases between them. Germline CDR1 is KGHDR and CDR2 is SFDVKD. CDR3 residues: CATSGGHLWGYTF. The CDR3 DNA reads TGTGCCACCAGTGGGGGACACCTCTGGGGCTACACCTTC.

V is TRBV6-4 and J is TRBJ2-1; the match to TRBD2 covers 9 bases. The V gene end was trimmed by 6 bases and the J gene end by 0 bases; junction bases not matched to a gene: 3. Looked up from germline, CDR1 is MRHNA and CDR2 is SNTAGT. The CDR3 totals 15 residues. The CDR3, as DNA: TGTGCCAGCAGCGAGACTAGCGGCTCCTACAATGAGCAGTTCTTC. Translation: CASSETSGSYNEQFF.

The rearrangement links TRBV11-3 to TRBJ2-7; 7 bases map to TRBD2. Germline V gene sequence: CDR1 SGHNT, CDR2 YENEEA. This CDR3 comprises 15 residues. The junction had 6 bases not matched to a gene; V was cut back by 3 bases and J by 1 base. CDR3 in amino acids: CASSLGGVSSYEQYV. The CDR3 region has the DNA TGTGCCAGCAGCTTGGGGGGGGTATCGTCCTACGAGCAGTACGTC.

The chain uses TRBV11-3 and TRBJ2-5, with 7 bases fitting TRBD2. Losses at the gene ends were 1 base for V and 5 bases for J; bases not matched to a gene: 22. Germline CDR1 reads SGHNT; CDR2 reads YENEEA. This CDR3 region has 20 residues. The CDR3 coding sequence is TGTGCCAGCAGCTTAGGAGCCCTAAGGGGCGGGAGTGGGTCCCGGGAGACCCAGTACTTC. The encoded protein is CASSLGALRGGSGSRETQYF.